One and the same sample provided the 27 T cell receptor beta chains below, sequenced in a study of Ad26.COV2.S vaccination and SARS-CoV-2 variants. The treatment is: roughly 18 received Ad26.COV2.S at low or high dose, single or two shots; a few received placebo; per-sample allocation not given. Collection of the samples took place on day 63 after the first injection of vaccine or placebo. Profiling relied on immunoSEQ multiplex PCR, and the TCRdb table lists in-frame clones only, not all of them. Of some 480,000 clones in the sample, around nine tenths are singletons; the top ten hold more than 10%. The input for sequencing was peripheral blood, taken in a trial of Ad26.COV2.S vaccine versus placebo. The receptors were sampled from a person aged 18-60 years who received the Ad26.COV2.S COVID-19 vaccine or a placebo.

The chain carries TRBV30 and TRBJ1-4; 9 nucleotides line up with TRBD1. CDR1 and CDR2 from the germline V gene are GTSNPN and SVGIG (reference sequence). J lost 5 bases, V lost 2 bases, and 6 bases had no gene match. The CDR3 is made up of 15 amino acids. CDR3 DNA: TGTGCCTGGAGTCTTACCGGGACAGGGAATGAAAAACTGTTTTTT. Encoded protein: CAWSLTGTGNEKLFF.

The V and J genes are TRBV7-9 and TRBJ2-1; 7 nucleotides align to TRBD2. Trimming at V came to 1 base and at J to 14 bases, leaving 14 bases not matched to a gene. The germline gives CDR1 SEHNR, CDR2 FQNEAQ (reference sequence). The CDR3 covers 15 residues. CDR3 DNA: TGTGCCAGCAGCTTAGGAAGAGGACTAGGGATGGTGGAGTTCTTC. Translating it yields CASSLGRGLGMVEFF.

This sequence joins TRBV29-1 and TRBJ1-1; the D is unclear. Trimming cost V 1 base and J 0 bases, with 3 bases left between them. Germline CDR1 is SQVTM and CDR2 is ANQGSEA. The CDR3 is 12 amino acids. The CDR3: CSVEGLNTEAFF. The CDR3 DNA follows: TGCAGCGTTGAAGGACTGAACACTGAAGCTTTCTTT.

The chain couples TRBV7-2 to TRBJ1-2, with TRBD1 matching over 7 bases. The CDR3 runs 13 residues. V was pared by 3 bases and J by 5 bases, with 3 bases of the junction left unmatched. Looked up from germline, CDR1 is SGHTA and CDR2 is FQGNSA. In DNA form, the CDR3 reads TGTGCCAGCAGCTTGGGACAGATGTATGGCTACACCTTC. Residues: CASSLGQMYGYTF.

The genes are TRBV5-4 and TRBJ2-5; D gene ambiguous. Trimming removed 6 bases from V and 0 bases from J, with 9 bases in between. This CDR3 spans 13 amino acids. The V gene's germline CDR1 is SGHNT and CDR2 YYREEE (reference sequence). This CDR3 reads CASKPRHQETQYF. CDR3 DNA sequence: TGTGCCAGCAAACCCCGCCACCAAGAGACCCAGTACTTC. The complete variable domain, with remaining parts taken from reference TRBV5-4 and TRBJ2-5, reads ETGVTQSPTHLIKTRGQQVTLRCSSQSGHNTVSWYQQALGQGPQFIFQYYREEENGRGNFPPRFSGLQFPNYSSELNVNALELDDSALYLCASKPRHQETQYFGPGTRLLVL.

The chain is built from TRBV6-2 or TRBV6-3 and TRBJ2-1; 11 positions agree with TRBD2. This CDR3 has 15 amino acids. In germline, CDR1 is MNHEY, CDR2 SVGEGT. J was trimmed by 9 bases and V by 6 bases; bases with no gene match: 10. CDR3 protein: CASSTGTSGWSEQFF. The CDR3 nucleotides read TGTGCCAGCAGCACCGGGACTAGCGGTTGGAGTGAGCAGTTCTTC.

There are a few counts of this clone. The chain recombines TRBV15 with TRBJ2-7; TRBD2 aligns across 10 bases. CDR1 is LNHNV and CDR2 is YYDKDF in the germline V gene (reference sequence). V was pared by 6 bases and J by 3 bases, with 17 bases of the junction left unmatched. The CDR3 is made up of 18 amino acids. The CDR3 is CATSPRRPSGSDFYEQYF. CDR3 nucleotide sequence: TGTGCCACCAGTCCTCGTAGGCCTAGCGGGAGTGATTTCTACGAGCAGTACTTC.

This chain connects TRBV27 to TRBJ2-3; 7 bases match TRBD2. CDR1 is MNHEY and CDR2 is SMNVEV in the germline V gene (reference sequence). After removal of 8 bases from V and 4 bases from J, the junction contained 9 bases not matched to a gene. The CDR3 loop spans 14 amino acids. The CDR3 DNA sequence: TGTGCCAGCGGGAGGGGACTTCGGGCAGATACGCAGTATTTT. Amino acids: CASGRGLRADTQYF.

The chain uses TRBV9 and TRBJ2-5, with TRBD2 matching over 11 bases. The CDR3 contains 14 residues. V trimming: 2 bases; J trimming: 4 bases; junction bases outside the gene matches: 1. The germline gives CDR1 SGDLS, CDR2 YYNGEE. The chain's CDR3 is CASSVTSGTETQYF. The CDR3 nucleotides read TGTGCCAGCAGCGTGACTAGCGGGACAGAGACCCAGTACTTC.

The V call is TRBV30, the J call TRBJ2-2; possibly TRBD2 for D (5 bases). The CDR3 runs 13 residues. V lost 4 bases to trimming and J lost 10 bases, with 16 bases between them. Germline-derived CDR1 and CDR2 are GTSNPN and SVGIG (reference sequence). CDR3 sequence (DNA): TGTGCCTGGAATCGGGGAACACCGGAGGAGCTGTTTTTT. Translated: CAWNRGTPEELFF.

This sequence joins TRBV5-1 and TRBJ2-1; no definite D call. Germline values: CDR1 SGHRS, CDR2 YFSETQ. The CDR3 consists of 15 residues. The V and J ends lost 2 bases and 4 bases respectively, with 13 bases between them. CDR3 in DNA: TGCGCCAGCAGCTTTTTTACGTATACTTACAATGAGCAGTTCTTC. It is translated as CASSFFTYTYNEQFF.

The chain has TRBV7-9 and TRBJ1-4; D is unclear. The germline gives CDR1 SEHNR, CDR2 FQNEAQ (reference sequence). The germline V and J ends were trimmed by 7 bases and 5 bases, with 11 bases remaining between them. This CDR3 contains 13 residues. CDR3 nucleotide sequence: TGTGCCAGCAACAAAACACCGAATGAAAAACTGTTTTTT. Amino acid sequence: CASNKTPNEKLFF.

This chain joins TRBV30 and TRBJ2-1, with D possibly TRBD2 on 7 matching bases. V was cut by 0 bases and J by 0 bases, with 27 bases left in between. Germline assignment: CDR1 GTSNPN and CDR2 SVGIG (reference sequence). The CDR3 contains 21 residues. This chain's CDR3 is CAWSVLGGVYGGPSSYNEQFF. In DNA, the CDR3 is TGTGCCTGGAGTGTATTGGGAGGGGTCTACGGGGGGCCCAGCTCCTACAATGAGCAGTTCTTC.

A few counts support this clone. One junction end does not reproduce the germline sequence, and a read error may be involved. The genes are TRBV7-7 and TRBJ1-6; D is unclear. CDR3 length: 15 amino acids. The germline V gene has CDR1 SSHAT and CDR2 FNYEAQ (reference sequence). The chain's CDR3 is CASSLGKSYNSPLHF. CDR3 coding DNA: TGTGCTAGCAGCTTAGGGAAATCCTATAATTCACCCCTCCACTTT. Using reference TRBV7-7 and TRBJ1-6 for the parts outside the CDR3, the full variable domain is GAGVSQSPRYKVTKRGQDVTLRCDPISSHATLYWYQQALGQGPEFLTYFNYEAQPDKSGLPSDRFSAERPEGSISTLTIQRTEQRDSAMYRCASSLGKSYNSPLHFGNGTRLTVT.

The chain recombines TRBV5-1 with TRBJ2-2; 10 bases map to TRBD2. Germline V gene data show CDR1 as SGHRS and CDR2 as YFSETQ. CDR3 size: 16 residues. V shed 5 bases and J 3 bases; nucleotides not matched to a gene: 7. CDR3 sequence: CASRPSGRADTGELFF. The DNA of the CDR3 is TGCGCCAGCAGGCCCAGCGGGAGGGCGGACACCGGGGAGCTGTTTTTT.

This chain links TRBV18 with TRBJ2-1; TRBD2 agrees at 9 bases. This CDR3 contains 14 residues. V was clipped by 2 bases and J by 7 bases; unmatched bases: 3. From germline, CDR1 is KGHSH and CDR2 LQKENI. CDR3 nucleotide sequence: TGTGCCAGCTCACCAGCGGGGGGGGCTAATGAGCAGTTCTTC. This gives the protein CASSPAGGANEQFF.

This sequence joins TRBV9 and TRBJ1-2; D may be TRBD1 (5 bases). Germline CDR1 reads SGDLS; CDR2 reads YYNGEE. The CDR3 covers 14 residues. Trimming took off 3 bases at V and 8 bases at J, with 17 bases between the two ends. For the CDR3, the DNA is TGTGCCAGCAGCGCGGACATTTTACAGCGGGGCTACACCTTC. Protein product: CASSADILQRGYTF.

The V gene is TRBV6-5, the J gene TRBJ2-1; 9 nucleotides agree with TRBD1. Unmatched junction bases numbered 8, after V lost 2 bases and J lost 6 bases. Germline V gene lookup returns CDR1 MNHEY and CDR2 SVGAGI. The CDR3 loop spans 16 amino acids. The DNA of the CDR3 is TGTGCCAGCAGTTACACGCCGGGACAGGGCCCCAATGAGCAGTTCTTC. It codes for CASSYTPGQGPNEQFF.

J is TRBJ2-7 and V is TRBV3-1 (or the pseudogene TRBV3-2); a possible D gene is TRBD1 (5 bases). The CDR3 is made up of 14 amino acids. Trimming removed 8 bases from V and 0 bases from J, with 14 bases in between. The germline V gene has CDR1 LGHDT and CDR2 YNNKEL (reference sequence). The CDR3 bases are TGTGCCAGCTCACAGGCGTCGATCTCCTACGAGCAGTACTTC. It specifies CASSQASISYEQYF.

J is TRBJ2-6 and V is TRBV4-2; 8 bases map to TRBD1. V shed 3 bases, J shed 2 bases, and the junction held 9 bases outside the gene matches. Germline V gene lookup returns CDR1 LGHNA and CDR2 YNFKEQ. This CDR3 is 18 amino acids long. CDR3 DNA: TGTGCCAGCAGCCAGGCCTCGACAGGGGTCACTGGGGCCAACGTCCTGACTTTC. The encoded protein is CASSQASTGVTGANVLTF.

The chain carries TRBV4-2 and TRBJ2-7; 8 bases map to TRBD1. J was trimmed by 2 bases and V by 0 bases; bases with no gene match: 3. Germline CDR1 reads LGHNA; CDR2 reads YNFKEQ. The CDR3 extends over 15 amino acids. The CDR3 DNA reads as TGTGCCAGCAGCCAAGATAAGGGACAGGCCTACGAGCAGTACTTC. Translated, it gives CASSQDKGQAYEQYF.

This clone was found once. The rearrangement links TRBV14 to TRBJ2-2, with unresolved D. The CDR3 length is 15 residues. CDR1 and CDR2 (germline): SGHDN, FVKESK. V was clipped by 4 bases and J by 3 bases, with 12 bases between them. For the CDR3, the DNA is TGTGCCAGCAGCCCCGGTAGCTTCGACACCGGGGAGCTGTTTTTT. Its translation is CASSPGSFDTGELFF.

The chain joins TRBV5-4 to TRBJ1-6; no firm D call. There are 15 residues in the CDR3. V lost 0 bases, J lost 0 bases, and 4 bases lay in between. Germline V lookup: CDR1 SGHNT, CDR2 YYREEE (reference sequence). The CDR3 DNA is TGTGCCAGCAGCTTGGGCAGCTCCTATAATTCACCCCTCCACTTT. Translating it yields CASSLGSSYNSPLHF. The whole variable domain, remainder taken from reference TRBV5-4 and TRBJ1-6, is ETGVTQSPTHLIKTRGQQVTLRCSSQSGHNTVSWYQQALGQGPQFIFQYYREEENGRGNFPPRFSGLQFPNYSSELNVNALELDDSALYLCASSLGSSYNSPLHFGNGTRLTVT.

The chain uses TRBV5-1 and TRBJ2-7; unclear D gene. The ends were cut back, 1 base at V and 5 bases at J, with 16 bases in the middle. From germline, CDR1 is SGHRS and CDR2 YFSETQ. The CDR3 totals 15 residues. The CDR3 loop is CASSLYRPEVDEQYF. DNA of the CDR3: TGCGCCAGCAGCTTGTACCGTCCAGAGGTGGACGAGCAGTACTTC.

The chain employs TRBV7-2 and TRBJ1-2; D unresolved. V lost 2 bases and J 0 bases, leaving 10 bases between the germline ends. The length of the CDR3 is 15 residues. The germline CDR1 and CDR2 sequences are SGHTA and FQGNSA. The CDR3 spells CASSLIGGTNYGYTF. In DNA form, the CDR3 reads TGTGCCAGCAGCTTAATAGGTGGAACTAACTATGGCTACACCTTC.

In DNA form, the CDR3 reads TGTGCCAGCAGGTCCGGGACACAATACGAGCAGTACTTC. Protein: CASRSGTQYEQYF. The chain links TRBV5-6 to TRBJ2-7, with D perhaps matching TRBD1 (6 bases). Germline V gene lookup returns CDR1 SGHDT and CDR2 YYEEEE. Trimming stripped 5 bases from V and 4 bases from J, with 13 bases between. CDR3 length equals 13 residues.

CDR3 sequence reads: CASSFGYHTDTQYF. DNA of the CDR3: TGTGCCAGCAGTTTTGGTTACCACACAGATACGCAGTATTTT. The J gene is TRBJ2-3, the V gene TRBV27; the D is unclear. Germline V lookup: CDR1 MNHEY, CDR2 SMNVEV (reference sequence). This CDR3 contains 14 residues. Deletions cut 3 bases from V and 2 bases from J, with 9 bases between.